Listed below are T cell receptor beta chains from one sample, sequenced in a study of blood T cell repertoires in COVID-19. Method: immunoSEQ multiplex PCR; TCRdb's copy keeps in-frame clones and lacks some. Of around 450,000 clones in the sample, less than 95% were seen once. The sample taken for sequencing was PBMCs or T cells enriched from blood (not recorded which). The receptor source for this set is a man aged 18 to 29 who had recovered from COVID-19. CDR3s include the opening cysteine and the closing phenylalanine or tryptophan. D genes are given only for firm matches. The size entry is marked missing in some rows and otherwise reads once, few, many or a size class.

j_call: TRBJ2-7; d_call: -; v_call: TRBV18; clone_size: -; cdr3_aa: CASSRGTQGEQYF; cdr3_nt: TGTGCCAGCTCGCGAGGGACACAGGGAGAGCAGTACTTC
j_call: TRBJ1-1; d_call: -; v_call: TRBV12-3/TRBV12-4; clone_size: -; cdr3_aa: CASSRQRNTEAFF; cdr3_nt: TGTGCCAGCAGTCGTCAGCGTAACACTGAAGCTTTCTTT
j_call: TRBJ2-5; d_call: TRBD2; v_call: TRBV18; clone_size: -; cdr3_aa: CASSPRAGVEETQYF; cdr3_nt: TGTGCCAGCTCACCACGGGCGGGGGTGGAAGAGACCCAGTACTTC
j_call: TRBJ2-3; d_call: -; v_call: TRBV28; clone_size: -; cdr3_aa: CASSSLGSSTDTQYF; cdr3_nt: TGTGCCAGCAGTTCCCTTGGGAGTAGCACAGATACGCAGTATTTT
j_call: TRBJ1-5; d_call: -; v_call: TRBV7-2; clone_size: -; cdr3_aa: CASSLAGPRGNQPQHF; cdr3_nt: TGTGCCAGCAGCTTAGCGGGGCCAAGGGGCAATCAGCCCCAGCATTTT
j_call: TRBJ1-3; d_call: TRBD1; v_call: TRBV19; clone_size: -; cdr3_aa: CASSIRDRSFGNTIYF; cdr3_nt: TGTGCCAGTAGTATAAGGGACAGATCCTTTGGAAACACCATATATTTT
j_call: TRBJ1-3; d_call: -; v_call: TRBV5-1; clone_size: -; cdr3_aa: CASSLGPPESGNTIYF; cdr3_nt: TGCGCCAGCAGCTTGGGCCCCCCGGAGTCTGGAAACACCATATATTTT
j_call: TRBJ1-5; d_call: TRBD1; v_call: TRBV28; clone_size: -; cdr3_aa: CASSPGTGVDQPQHF; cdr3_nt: TGTGCCAGCAGTCCCGGGACAGGGGTCGATCAGCCCCAGCATTTT
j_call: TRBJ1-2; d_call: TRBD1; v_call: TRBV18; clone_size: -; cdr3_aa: CASSQGQGEDYGYTF; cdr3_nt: TGTGCCAGCTCACAGGGACAGGGAGAAGACTATGGCTACACCTTC
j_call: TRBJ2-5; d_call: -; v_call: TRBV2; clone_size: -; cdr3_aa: CASIWAREETQYF; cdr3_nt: TGTGCCAGCATTTGGGCCAGGGAAGAGACCCAGTACTTC
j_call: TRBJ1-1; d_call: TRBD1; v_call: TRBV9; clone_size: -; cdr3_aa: CASSVGTGAITEAFF; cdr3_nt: TGTGCCAGCAGCGTAGGGACAGGGGCAATCACTGAAGCTTTCTTT
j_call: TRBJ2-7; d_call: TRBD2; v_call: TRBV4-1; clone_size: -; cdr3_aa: CASSQTRGSFNSYEQYF; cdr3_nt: TGCGCCAGCAGCCAGACCCGCGGGAGCTTCAACTCCTACGAGCAGTACTTC
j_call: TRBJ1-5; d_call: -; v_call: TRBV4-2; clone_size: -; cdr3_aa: CASSQVGGRVSNQPQHF; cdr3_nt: TGTGCCAGCAGCCAAGTAGGAGGAAGGGTCAGCAATCAGCCCCAGCATTTT
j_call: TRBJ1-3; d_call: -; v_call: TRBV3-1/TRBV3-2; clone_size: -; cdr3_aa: CASSPSFAGGNTIYF; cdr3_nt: TGTGCCAGCAGCCCATCATTCGCGGGGGGAAACACCATATATTTT
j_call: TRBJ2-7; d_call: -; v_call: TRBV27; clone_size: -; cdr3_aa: CASSLGVGYEQYF; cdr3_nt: TGTGCCAGCAGCCTAGGAGTCGGCTACGAGCAGTACTTC
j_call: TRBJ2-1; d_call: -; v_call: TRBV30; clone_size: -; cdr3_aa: CAWTSGSYNEQFF; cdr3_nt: TGTGCCTGGACTAGTGGTTCCTACAATGAGCAGTTCTTC
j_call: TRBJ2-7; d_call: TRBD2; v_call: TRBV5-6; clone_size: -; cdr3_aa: CASSQRGSSYEQYF; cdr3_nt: TGTGCCAGCAGCCAGCGGGGGAGCTCCTACGAGCAGTACTTC
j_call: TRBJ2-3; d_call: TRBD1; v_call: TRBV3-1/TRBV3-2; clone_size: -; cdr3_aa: CASSLRDSRTDTQYF; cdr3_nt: TGTGCCAGCAGCCTACGGGACAGCCGCACAGATACGCAGTATTTT
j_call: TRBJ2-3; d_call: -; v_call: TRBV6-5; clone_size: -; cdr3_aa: CATLQTDTQYF; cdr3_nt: TGTGCCACTCTTCAGACAGATACGCAGTATTTT
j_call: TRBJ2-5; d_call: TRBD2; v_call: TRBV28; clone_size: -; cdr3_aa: CASSFPSGLARTQETQYF; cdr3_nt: TGTGCCAGCAGTTTTCCCTCGGGACTAGCGAGAACCCAAGAGACCCAGTACTTC
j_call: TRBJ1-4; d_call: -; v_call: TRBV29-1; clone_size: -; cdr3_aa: CSVGGENVELFF; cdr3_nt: TGCAGCGTTGGGGGGGAGAATGTAGAACTGTTTTTT
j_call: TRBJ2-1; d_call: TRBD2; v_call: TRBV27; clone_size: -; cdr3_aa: CASSLGGTGEQFF; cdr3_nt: TGTGCCAGCAGCCTGGGAGGGACCGGTGAGCAGTTCTTC
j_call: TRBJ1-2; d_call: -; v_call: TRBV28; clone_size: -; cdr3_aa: CASSLGTPNYGYTF; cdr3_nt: TGTGCCAGCAGTTTAGGGACACCTAACTATGGCTACACCTTC
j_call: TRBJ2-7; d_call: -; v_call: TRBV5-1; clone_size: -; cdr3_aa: CASSLASSSVHEQYF; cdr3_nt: TGCGCCAGCAGCTTGGCCAGTAGTAGCGTCCACGAGCAGTACTTC
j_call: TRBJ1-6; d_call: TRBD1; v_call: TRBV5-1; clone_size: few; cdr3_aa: CASSFPDRPDSPLHF; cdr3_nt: TGCGCCAGCAGCTTCCCGGACAGGCCGGATTCACCCCTCCACTTT
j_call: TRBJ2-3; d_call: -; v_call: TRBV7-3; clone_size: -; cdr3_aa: CASSAQGSDTQYF; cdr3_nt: TGTGCCAGCAGCGCCCAGGGGTCCGATACGCAGTATTTT
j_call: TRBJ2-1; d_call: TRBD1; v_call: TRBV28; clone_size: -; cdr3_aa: CASSPGTGPYNEQFF; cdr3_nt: TGTGCCAGCAGCCCCGGGACAGGACCTTACAATGAGCAGTTCTTC
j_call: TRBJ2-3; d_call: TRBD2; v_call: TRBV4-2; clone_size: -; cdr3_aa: CASSQVAAGATDTQYF; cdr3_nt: TGTGCCAGCAGCCAAGTTGCAGCGGGGGCCACAGATACGCAGTATTTT
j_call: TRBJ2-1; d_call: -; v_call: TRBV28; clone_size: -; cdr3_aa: CASSFYIIGGRNEQFF; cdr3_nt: TGTGCCAGCAGTTTTTATATTATTGGAGGGCGGAATGAGCAGTTCTTC
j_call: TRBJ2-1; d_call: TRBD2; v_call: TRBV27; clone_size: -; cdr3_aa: CASSLGLAGGDEQFF; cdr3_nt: TGTGCCAGCAGTCTGGGACTAGCGGGAGGGGATGAGCAGTTCTTC
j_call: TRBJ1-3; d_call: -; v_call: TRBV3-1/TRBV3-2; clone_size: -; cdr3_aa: CASSPSTGNTIYF; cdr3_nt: TGTGCCAGCAGCCCATCAACTGGAAACACCATATATTTT
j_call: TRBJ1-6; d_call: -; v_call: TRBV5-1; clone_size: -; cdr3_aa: CASSSGENNSPLHF; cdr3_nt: TGCGCCAGCAGCTCAGGGGAAAATAATTCACCCCTCCACTTT
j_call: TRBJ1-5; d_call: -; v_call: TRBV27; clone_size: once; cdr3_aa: CASTPDRNQPQHF; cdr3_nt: TGTGCCAGCACCCCGGACAGAAATCAGCCCCAGCATTTT
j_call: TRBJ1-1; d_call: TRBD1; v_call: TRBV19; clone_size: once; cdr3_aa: CASSDRASYVAFF; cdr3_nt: TGTGCCAGTTCCGACAGGGCCTCTTATGTCGCTTTCTTT
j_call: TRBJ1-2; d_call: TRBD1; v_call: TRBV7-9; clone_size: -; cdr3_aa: CASSLDHRGYGTTYGYTF; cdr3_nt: TGTGCCAGCAGCTTAGACCACAGGGGGTATGGGACCACGTATGGCTACACCTTC
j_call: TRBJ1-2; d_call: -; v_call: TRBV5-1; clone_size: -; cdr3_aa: CASSLDSLNYGYTF; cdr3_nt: TGCGCCAGCAGCTTGGACAGTTTAAACTATGGCTACACCTTC
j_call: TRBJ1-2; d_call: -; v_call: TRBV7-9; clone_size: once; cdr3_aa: CASSLGAGALNYGYTF; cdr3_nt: TGTGCCAGCAGCTTAGGCGCAGGGGCTTTGAACTATGGCTACACCTTC
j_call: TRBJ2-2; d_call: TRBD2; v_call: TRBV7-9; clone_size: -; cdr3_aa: CASSQTSGTNTGELFF; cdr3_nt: TGTGCCAGCAGCCAGACTAGCGGGACGAACACCGGGGAGCTGTTTTTT
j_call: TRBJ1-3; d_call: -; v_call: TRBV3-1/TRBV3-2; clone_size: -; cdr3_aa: CASSQETFGTLRNTIYF; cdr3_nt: TGTGCCAGCAGCCAAGAGACTTTTGGGACTCTACGAAACACCATATATTTT
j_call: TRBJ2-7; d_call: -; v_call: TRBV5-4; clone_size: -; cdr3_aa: CASSRGRGDSYEQYF; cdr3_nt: TGTGCCAGCAGCCGGGGGAGGGGGGACTCCTACGAGCAGTACTTC
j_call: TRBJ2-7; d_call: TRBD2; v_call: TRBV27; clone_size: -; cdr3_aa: CASSLAGTTLYEQYF; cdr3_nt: TGTGCCAGCAGCTTAGCTGGGACTACCCTCTACGAGCAGTACTTC
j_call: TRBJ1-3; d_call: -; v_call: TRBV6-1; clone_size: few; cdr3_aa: CASSEATGGNTIYF; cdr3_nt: TGTGCCAGCAGTGAAGCTACAGGAGGAAACACCATATATTTT
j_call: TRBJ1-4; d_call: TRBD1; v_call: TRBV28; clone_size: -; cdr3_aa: CASSSLGTANEKLFF; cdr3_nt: TGTGCCAGCAGCTCCCTTGGGACAGCGAATGAAAAACTGTTTTTT
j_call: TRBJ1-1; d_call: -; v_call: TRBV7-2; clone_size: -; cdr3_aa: CASSLDSGLLSTEAFF; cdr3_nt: TGTGCCAGCAGCTTAGATTCAGGGTTGCTAAGTACTGAAGCTTTCTTT
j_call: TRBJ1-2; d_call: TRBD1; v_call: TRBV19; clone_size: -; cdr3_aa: CASSILAGTVYGYTF; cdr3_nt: TGTGCCAGTAGTATATTGGCCGGGACAGTGTATGGCTACACCTTC
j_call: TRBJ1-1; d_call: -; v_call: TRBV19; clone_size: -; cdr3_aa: CASTKDRLNTEAFF; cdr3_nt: TGTGCCAGTACCAAGGACAGACTGAACACTGAAGCTTTCTTT
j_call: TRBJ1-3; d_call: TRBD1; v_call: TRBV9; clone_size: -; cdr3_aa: CASSVGGTGVPNTIYF; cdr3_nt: TGTGCCAGCAGCGTAGGTGGGACAGGAGTTCCGAACACCATATATTTT
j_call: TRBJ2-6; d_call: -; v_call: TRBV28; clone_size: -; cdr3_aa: CASSDGEGGNAGANVLTF; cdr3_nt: TGTGCCAGCAGCGATGGGGAAGGGGGAAATGCCGGGGCCAACGTCCTGACTTTC
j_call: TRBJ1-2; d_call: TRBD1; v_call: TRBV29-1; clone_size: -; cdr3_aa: CSVPHPGQSNYGYTF; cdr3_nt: TGCAGCGTTCCTCACCCGGGACAGTCTAACTATGGCTACACCTTC
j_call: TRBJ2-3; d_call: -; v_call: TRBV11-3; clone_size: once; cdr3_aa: CASSLGAGRSTDTQYF; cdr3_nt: TGTGCCAGCAGCTTAGGGGCAGGGAGGTCGACAGATACGCAGTATTTT
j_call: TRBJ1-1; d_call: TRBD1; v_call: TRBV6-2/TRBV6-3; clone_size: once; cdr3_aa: CASSWTGPTEAFF; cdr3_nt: TGTGCCAGCAGTTGGACAGGTCCCACTGAAGCTTTCTTT
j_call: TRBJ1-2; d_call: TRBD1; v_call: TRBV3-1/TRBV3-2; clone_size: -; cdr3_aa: CASSQDPWTGGDGYTF; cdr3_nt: TGTGCCAGCAGCCAAGATCCTTGGACAGGGGGCGATGGCTACACCTTC
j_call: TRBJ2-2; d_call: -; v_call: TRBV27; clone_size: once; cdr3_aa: CASSAANRIADGELFF; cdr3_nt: TGTGCCAGCAGTGCAGCGAATAGGATAGCGGACGGGGAGCTGTTTTTT
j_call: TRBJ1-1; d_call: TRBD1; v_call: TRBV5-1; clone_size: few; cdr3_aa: CASSLQGVSEAFF; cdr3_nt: TGCGCCAGCAGCTTGCAGGGGGTCTCTGAAGCTTTCTTT
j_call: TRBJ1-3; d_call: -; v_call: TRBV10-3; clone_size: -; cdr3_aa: CAISESRQPVDRNF; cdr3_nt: TGTGCCATCAGTGAGTCTCGACAGCCGGTTGACAGGAATTTT
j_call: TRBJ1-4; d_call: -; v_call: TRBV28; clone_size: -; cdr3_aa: CASSLGKGGEKLFF; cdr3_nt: TGTGCCAGCAGCCTAGGGAAGGGAGGTGAAAAACTGTTTTTT
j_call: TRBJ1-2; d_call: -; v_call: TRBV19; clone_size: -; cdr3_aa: CASSDGSLGRGLGRNGYTF; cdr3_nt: TGTGCCAGTAGTGATGGTTCACTCGGCAGGGGATTAGGTAGAAATGGCTACACCTTC
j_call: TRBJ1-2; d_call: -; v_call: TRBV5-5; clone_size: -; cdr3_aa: CASSLGGYYTF; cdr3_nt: TGTGCCAGCAGCCTAGGGGGTTACTACACCTTC